This entry lists 29 T cell receptor beta chains sequenced from one sample in a study of shared clonotypes between healthy human individuals. The data were produced by immunoSEQ multiplex PCR, yet TCRdb's version contains in-frame clones alone and is incomplete. This table holds about 2.1 million clones, roughly 95% found once. Naive CD8 cells lacked CD45RO, underwent positive selection for CCR7 and left out terminally differentiated effector memory CD45RA+ cells. Sequencing was done on a sample of naive CD8+ T cells from PBMCs. All receptors derive from a young man in good health. Some clones in this sample may be carry-over from other donors' samples.

The chain carries TRBV9 and TRBJ2-7, with D tentatively TRBD1 or TRBD2 (5 bases each). Trimming took off 4 bases at V and 3 bases at J, with 11 bases between the two ends. The V gene's germline CDR1 is SGDLS and CDR2 YYNGEE. The CDR3 sequence is 13 residues long. In DNA, the CDR3 is TGTGCCAGCAGCCCGGGACGGGGCTACGAGCAGTACTTC. Amino acid sequence: CASSPGRGYEQYF.

V usage is TRBV14 and J usage is TRBJ2-7, with D uncertain. CDR3 length equals 16 residues. Trimming took 0 bases from V and 2 from J, leaving 14 bases between them. Germline V CDR1 and CDR2: SGHDN, FVKESK. The CDR3 here is CASSQDRLPAPYEQYF. The CDR3, as DNA: TGTGCCAGCAGCCAAGATCGCCTTCCTGCGCCCTACGAGCAGTACTTC.

J is TRBJ1-1 and V is TRBV4-1; no clear D. The germline gives CDR1 MGHRA, CDR2 YSYEKL. The CDR3 sequence is 18 residues long. V was pared by 1 base and J by 0 bases, with 18 bases between. CDR3 nucleotides: TGCGCCAGCAGCCAAGTTGTCCCCCGAGGCTACATGAACACTGAAGCTTTCTTT. This gives the protein CASSQVVPRGYMNTEAFF.

This clone came up once. In DNA, the CDR3 is TGTGCCAGCAGGTGGACTAGCGGGAAACCATACAATGAGCAGTTCTTC. This gives the protein CASRWTSGKPYNEQFF. The J gene is TRBJ2-1, the V gene TRBV2; TRBD2 aligns across 12 bases. Germline assignment: CDR1 SNHLY and CDR2 FYNNEI. CDR3 length equals 16 residues. With 6 bases clipped from V and 4 bases from J, the junction kept 7 bases outside the gene matches.

The chain is built from TRBV7-7 and TRBJ2-2; D gene ambiguous. V was cut by 5 bases and J by 3 bases, with 10 bases left in between. The germline gives CDR1 SSHAT, CDR2 FNYEAQ (reference sequence). This CDR3 is 14 amino acids long. CDR3 coding DNA: TGTGCCAGCAGCCCCCGTGGGTACACCGGGGAGCTGTTTTTT. Its protein is CASSPRGYTGELFF.

V gene TRBV5-1 combines with J gene TRBJ2-7; 10 bases align to TRBD2. Germline CDR1 reads SGHRS; CDR2 reads YFSETQ. With 0 bases clipped from V and 6 bases from J, the junction kept 3 bases outside the gene matches. This CDR3 is built from 14 residues. CDR3 protein: CASSLVASGSEQYF. The CDR3 bases are TGCGCCAGCAGCTTGGTGGCTAGCGGGAGCGAGCAGTACTTC.

This sequence joins TRBV4-1 and TRBJ2-7; tentative D call: TRBD2 (5 bases). The ends were cut back, 1 base at V and 2 bases at J, with 15 bases in the middle. The CDR3 length is 16 residues. The germline CDR1 and CDR2 sequences are MGHRA and YSYEKL. In DNA, the CDR3 is TGCGCCAGCAGCCAAGGTTCGTCCGGGATCACCTACGAGCAGTACTTC. It encodes CASSQGSSGITYEQYF.

V gene TRBV19 combines with J gene TRBJ2-7; maybe TRBD1 (6 bases). V dropped 1 base and J dropped 2 bases, with 12 bases sitting between them. The CDR3 covers 15 residues. Per the germline V gene, CDR1 is LNHDA and CDR2 is SQIVND (reference sequence). In DNA, the CDR3 is TGTGCCAGTAGTATAGTGGGGGCTTCTGCCTACGAGCAGTACTTC. Translated: CASSIVGASAYEQYF.

The V call is TRBV29-1, the J call TRBJ1-1; 11 nucleotides align to TRBD1. The V and J ends lost 1 base and 1 base, in that order; junction bases with no gene match: 8. This CDR3 spans 17 amino acids. In germline, CDR1 is SQVTM, CDR2 ANQGSEA. The CDR3 DNA sequence: TGCAGCGTTGAAGGGGCGGGACAGGGGGTCTGGAACACTGAAGCTTTCTTT. Its translation is CSVEGAGQGVWNTEAFF.

The chain couples TRBV30 to TRBJ2-3, with unresolved D. Trimming stripped 4 bases from V and 4 bases from J, with 15 bases between. The CDR3 length is 14 residues. The V gene's germline CDR1 is GTSNPN and CDR2 SVGIG (reference sequence). Here the CDR3 reads CAWTGLGGADTQYF. Here the CDR3 DNA reads TGTGCCTGGACGGGCCTAGGCGGCGCAGATACGCAGTATTTT.

The V gene is TRBV5-1, the J gene TRBJ2-1, with TRBD2 identical over 13 bases. This CDR3 is 15 amino acids long. CDR1 is SGHRS and CDR2 is YFSETQ in the germline V gene. V trimming: 3 bases; J trimming: 9 bases; junction bases outside the gene matches: 6. CDR3 amino acids: CASSSGTSGIAEQFF. DNA for the CDR3: TGCGCCAGCAGCTCCGGGACTAGCGGGATCGCTGAGCAGTTCTTC.

This chain links TRBV4-3 with TRBJ2-3; the D gene could be TRBD1 or TRBD2 (5 bases each). The germline V and J ends were trimmed by 4 bases and 1 base, with 18 bases remaining between them. Germline V gene data show CDR1 as LGHNA and CDR2 as YSLEER. The CDR3 spans 17 residues. The CDR3 loop is CASSPHPGTPGTDTQYF. In DNA, the CDR3 is TGCGCCAGCAGCCCCCATCCCGGGACCCCCGGCACAGATACGCAGTATTTT.

This chain links TRBV7-9 with TRBJ2-2; 8 bases are a match to TRBD2. CDR1 is SEHNR, CDR2 FQNEAQ, per germline (reference sequence). V was clipped by 0 bases and J by 4 bases; unmatched bases: 4. The CDR3 has 16 amino acids. The CDR3 DNA reads TGTGCCAGCAGCTTAGCGCCGGGAGGGGGCACCGGGGAGCTGTTTTTT. Protein product: CASSLAPGGGTGELFF.

This clone was observed once. The same CDR3 can be traced to other DNA sequences in this sample. The V gene is TRBV27, the J gene TRBJ2-7; D is ambiguous. Germline V gene lookup returns CDR1 MNHEY and CDR2 SMNVEV (reference sequence). Between the trimmed V and J ends, which lost 2 bases and 1 base, there was a span of 6 bases. CDR3 size: 13 residues. CDR3 sequence reads: CASSLRFSYEQYF. The CDR3 DNA reads as TGTGCCAGCAGTTTACGTTTTTCCTACGAGCAGTACTTC.

The rearrangement joins TRBV13 to TRBJ2-1; 9 bases map to TRBD2. The J segment lost 3 bases and the V segment lost 5 bases, leaving 8 bases of the junction unmatched. This CDR3 spans 16 amino acids. CDR1 is PRHDT, CDR2 FYEKMQ, per germline (reference sequence). CDR3 nucleotides: TGTGCCAGCAGCACCCGACTAGCGGCTGACTACAATGAGCAGTTCTTC. Protein sequence: CASSTRLAADYNEQFF.

The chain joins TRBV7-3 to TRBJ1-4; a weak D match, TRBD1 (5 bases). The CDR3 consists of 15 residues. Per the germline V gene, CDR1 is SGHTA and CDR2 is FQGTGA. V was shortened by 5 bases and J by 2 bases, with 12 bases between the two germline ends. The CDR3 DNA sequence: TGTGCCAGCAGCCATAAGGGGACGACTAATGAAAAACTGTTTTTT. This gives the protein CASSHKGTTNEKLFF.

Written as DNA, the CDR3 is TGTGCCAGCAGCCCCAGGGCAAGAGACACTGAAGCTTTCTTT. It translates to CASSPRARDTEAFF. The chain couples TRBV5-6 to TRBJ1-1, with D perhaps TRBD1 (5 bases). V lost 4 bases to trimming and J lost 3 bases, with 13 bases between them. Per germline, CDR1 SGHDT and CDR2 YYEEEE. CDR3 length: 14 residues.

This chain uses TRBV6-5 with TRBJ2-1; TRBD2 is a possible D gene (5 bases). Germline lookup yields CDR1 MNHEY and CDR2 SVGAGI. The CDR3 length is 13 residues. V lost 4 bases and J lost 7, with 11 bases in between. CDR3 protein: CASSLEGLNEQFF. CDR3 coding DNA: TGTGCCAGCAGTTTAGAGGGATTGAATGAGCAGTTCTTC.

This chain connects TRBV28 to TRBJ2-1, with 8 bases lining up with TRBD1. CDR1 is MDHEN, CDR2 SYDVKM, per germline. CDR3 length equals 14 residues. The V and J ends lost 6 bases and 6 bases, in that order; junction bases with no gene match: 7. The CDR3 protein is CASSLRQGFNEQFF. Written as DNA, the CDR3 is TGTGCCAGCAGCCTTCGACAGGGGTTCAATGAGCAGTTCTTC.

The chain couples TRBV19 to TRBJ1-5, with 7 bases lining up with TRBD1. In germline, CDR1 is LNHDA, CDR2 SQIVND (reference sequence). CDR3 length equals 15 residues. J was trimmed by 6 bases and V by 5 bases; bases with no gene match: 10. The CDR3 here is CASSPTGTVTQPQHF. CDR3 nucleotide sequence: TGTGCCAGTAGTCCCACCGGGACAGTCACTCAGCCCCAGCATTTT.

The chain is built from TRBV11-2 and TRBJ2-7; D is undetermined. V dropped 3 bases and J dropped 0 bases, with 9 bases sitting between them. CDR1 is SGHAT and CDR2 is FQNNGV in the germline V gene. The CDR3 loop spans 14 amino acids. The CDR3 is CASSFPTGSYEQYF. CDR3 nucleotides: TGTGCCAGCAGCTTTCCTACGGGCTCCTACGAGCAGTACTTC. Full variable domain (missing parts from reference TRBV11-2 and TRBJ2-7): EAGVAQSPRYKIIEKRQSVAFWCNPISGHATLYWYQQILGQGPKLLIQFQNNGVVDDSQLPKDRFSAERLKGVDSTLKIQPAKLEDSAVYLCASSFPTGSYEQYFGPGTRLTVT.

In nucleotides, the CDR3 is TGTGCCAGCAGTGTACAGGTCCACCGGGCCTACGAGCAGTACTTC. It is translated as CASSVQVHRAYEQYF. The chain uses TRBV6-1 and TRBJ2-7, with D tentatively TRBD1 (5 bases). With 4 bases removed from V and 2 bases from J, the gap between germline ends came to 15 bases. CDR1 is MNHNS and CDR2 is SASEGT in the germline V gene. The CDR3 has 15 amino acids.

The CDR3 DNA is TGCGCCAGCAGCCAAGTCAAAAGCAATCAGCCCCAGCATTTT. Protein sequence: CASSQVKSNQPQHF. V is TRBV4-1 and J is TRBJ1-5; D remains unclear. Trimming left V 1 base short and J 1 base short, with 5 bases between. This CDR3 is built from 14 residues. Germline-derived CDR1 and CDR2 are MGHRA and YSYEKL.

The chain's CDR3 is CASSSGRGQYF. The CDR3 coding sequence is TGTGCCAGCAGCAGCGGACGGGGGCAGTACTTC. The chain carries TRBV5-6 and TRBJ2-7, with D maybe TRBD2 (5 bases). The CDR3 is 11 residues long. Germline lookup yields CDR1 SGHDT and CDR2 YYEEEE. V lost 4 bases, J lost 9 bases, and 11 bases lay in between.

This clone came up once. This chain links TRBV11-2 with TRBJ2-5, with D perhaps matching TRBD1 or TRBD2 (7 bases each). The CDR3 is 17 residues long. The germline gives CDR1 SGHAT, CDR2 FQNNGV. Trimming stripped 5 bases from V and 9 bases from J, with 28 bases between. In DNA form, the CDR3 reads TGTGCCAGCAGCGGACTAGGGGGACAGAAGGTCCTAGGGGCCCAGTACTTC. It translates to CASSGLGGQKVLGAQYF.

The rearrangement uses TRBV27 and TRBJ2-7, with 13 bases lining up with TRBD2. The J segment lost 2 bases and the V segment lost 8 bases, leaving 9 bases of the junction unmatched. The CDR3 totals 16 residues. CDR1 is MNHEY and CDR2 is SMNVEV in the germline V gene (reference sequence). The CDR3 reads CASAVLAGGPTYEQYF. The CDR3 DNA follows: TGTGCCAGCGCGGTACTAGCGGGAGGGCCCACCTACGAGCAGTACTTC.

The chain recombines TRBV5-4 with TRBJ2-7; 8 positions agree with TRBD1. The CDR3 sequence is 13 residues long. CDR1 is SGHNT, CDR2 YYREEE, per germline (reference sequence). The trim removed 4 bases at V and 5 bases at J, leaving 5 bases unmatched. The CDR3 region has the DNA TGTGCCAGCAGCCCGGACAGGGTCGACGAGCAGTACTTC. Residues: CASSPDRVDEQYF.

This chain uses TRBV2 with TRBJ1-2; no clear D gene. The CDR3 is 13 amino acids. The V end was cut by 6 bases, the J end by 7 bases, with 15 bases between. Germline CDR1 is SNHLY and CDR2 is FYNNEI. Written as DNA, the CDR3 is TGTGCCAGCAGGCCGGACTATTCTTCTGGCTACACCTTC. Encoded protein: CASRPDYSSGYTF.

This clone was detected only once. The CDR3 nucleotides read TGTGCCAGCAATAGGGTAATGAACACTGAAGCTTTCTTT. Translated, it gives CASNRVMNTEAFF. This chain connects TRBV7-9 to TRBJ1-1; D unresolved. V shed 7 bases and J shed 0 bases, with 9 bases lying between them. CDR3 length equals 13 residues. From germline, CDR1 is SEHNR and CDR2 FQNEAQ (reference sequence).